The subject of this entry is one T cell receptor (beta chain). CDR1 and CDR2 (germline): SQVTM, ANQGSEA. This CDR3 spans 18 amino acids. J gave up 0 bases and V 1 base, and 9 bases lay outside the gene matches. Positively selected for CCR7, the CD45RO-negative cells used as naive CD8 cells excluded terminally differentiated effector memory CD45RA+ cells. This sample was taken from a study of shared clonotypes between healthy human individuals. The protocol was immunoSEQ multiplex PCR, while the TCRdb copy is restricted to in-frame clones and leaves out a portion. This table holds about 680,000 clones, about 91% found once.

Sequenced material: naive CD8+ T cells sorted from blood. The V and J genes are TRBV29-1 and TRBJ2-5; TRBD2 agrees at 12 bases. This receptor was obtained from a man younger than 45 in good health. The CDR3 protein is CSVEGLAGDFWDQETQYF. CDR3 DNA: TGCAGCGTTGAAGGACTAGCGGGAGATTTTTGGGACCAAGAGACCCAGTACTTC. The entire variable domain, with the rest obtained from reference TRBV29-1 and TRBJ2-5, is as follows: SAVISQKPSRDICQRGTSLTIQCQVDSQVTMMFWYRQQPGQSLTLIATANQGSEATYESGFVIDKFPISRPNLTFSTLTVSNMSPEDSSIYLCSVEGLAGDFWDQETQYFGPGTRLLVL.